This T cell receptor beta chain derives from a study of patients and donors after allogeneic stem cell transplantation. Only a few counts were recorded for this clonotype. The CDR3 extends over 18 amino acids. The junction had 8 bases not matched to a gene; V was cut back by 4 bases and J by 2 bases. Germline lookup yields CDR1 MNHEY and CDR2 SVGEGT. From the RT-PCR reads, TCRdb called clonotypes with MiXCR, one entry per CDR3 protein. The table includes about 960,000 distinct CDR3 sequences, over 15% detected once. This receptor was identified in a human donor who was either an allogeneic HSCT recipient or a stem cell or donor lymphocyte infusion donor (not recorded which). It is not recorded whose cells these are; they may come from a transplant donor. The rearrangement links TRBV6-2 or TRBV6-3 to TRBJ2-5; 15 bases agree with TRBD2. The sample was blood, either unsorted or a sorted T cell fraction (not recorded which). In DNA form, the CDR3 reads TGTGCCAGCAGTTCGGGACTAGCGGGGGGACCATCTCAAGAGACCCAGTACTTC. Its protein is CASSSGLAGGPSQETQYF.